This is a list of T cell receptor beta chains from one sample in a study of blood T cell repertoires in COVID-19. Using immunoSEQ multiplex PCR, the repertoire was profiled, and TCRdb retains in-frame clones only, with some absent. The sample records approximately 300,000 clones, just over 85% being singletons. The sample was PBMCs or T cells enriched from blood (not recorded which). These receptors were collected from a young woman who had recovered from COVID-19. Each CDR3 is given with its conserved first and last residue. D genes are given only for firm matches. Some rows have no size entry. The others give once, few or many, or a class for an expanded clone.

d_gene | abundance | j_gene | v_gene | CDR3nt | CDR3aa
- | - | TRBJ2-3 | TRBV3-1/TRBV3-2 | TGTGCCAGCAGCCAATCCTCTAGCGGCACAGATACGCAGTATTTT | CASSQSSSGTDTQYF
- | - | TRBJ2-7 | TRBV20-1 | TGCAGTGCTAGAGCAGACGAGCAGTACTTC | CSARADEQYF
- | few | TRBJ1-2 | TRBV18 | TGTGCCAGCTCACCACCGGGACTGAACTATGGCTACACCTTC | CASSPPGLNYGYTF
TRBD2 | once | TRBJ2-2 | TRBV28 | TGTGCCAGCAGTTCCCGGGCGGGAGGGGGCACCGGGGAGCTGTTTTTT | CASSSRAGGGTGELFF
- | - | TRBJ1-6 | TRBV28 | TGTGCCAGCAGTCCTGGCGCAGGGGACATTAATTCACCCCTCCACTTT | CASSPGAGDINSPLHF
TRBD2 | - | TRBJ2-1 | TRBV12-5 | TGTGCTAGTGGTTTGGGCGGGGGGGCCTACAATGAGCAGTTCTTC | CASGLGGGAYNEQFF
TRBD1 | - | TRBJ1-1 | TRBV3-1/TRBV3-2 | TGTGCCAGCCTCGCGGGACAGGGTCCGAACACTGAAGCTTTCTTT | CASLAGQGPNTEAFF
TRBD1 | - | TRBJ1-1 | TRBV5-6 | TGTGCCAGCAGCATTCGTACCTCAGGGGGTACTGAAGCTTTCTTT | CASSIRTSGGTEAFF
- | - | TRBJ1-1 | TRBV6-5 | TGTGCCAGCACCCTACAGCCAGGGGCGAACACTGAAGCTTTCTTT | CASTLQPGANTEAFF
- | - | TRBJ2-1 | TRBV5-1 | TGCGCCAGCAGCTTTGAGGGGGTCCCTGAGCAGTTCTTC | CASSFEGVPEQFF
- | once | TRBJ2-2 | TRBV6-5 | TGTGCCAGCAGTTCCCAGAACACCGGGGAGCTGTTTTTT | CASSSQNTGELFF
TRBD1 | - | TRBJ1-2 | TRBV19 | TGTGCCAGTAGTATAGCGGGACAGGGGAGCTATGGCTACACCTTC | CASSIAGQGSYGYTF
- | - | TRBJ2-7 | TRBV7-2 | TGTGCCAGCAGCTTTATCTACGAGCAGTACTTC | CASSFIYEQYF
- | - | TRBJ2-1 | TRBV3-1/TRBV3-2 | TGTGCCAGCAGCCGACTGGTGGTAGGGCAGTTCTTC | CASSRLVVGQFF
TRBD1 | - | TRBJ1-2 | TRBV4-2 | TGTGCCAGCAGCCGCATTTCAAGGACAGGGGAGTATGGCTACACCTTC | CASSRISRTGEYGYTF
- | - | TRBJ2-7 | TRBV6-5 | TGTGCCAGCAGGCCGGGAGATTCAACCTACGAGCAGTACTTC | CASRPGDSTYEQYF
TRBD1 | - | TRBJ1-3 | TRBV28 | TGTGCCAGCAGTTTAACGGCAGGGGGTGAATTAGGGGACACCATATATTTT | CASSLTAGGELGDTIYF
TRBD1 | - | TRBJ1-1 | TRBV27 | TGTGCCAGCAGTCCCCTCCCCGGACAGGGGGCAAAGAACACTGAAGCTTTCTTT | CASSPLPGQGAKNTEAFF
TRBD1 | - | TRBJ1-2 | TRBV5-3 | TGTGCCAGAAGCGAATGGGACAGGCTTAGATTCCACTATGGCTACACCTTC | CARSEWDRLRFHYGYTF
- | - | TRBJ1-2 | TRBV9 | TGTGCCAGCAGCGCCTCGGGGGGTGGCTACACCTTC | CASSASGGGYTF
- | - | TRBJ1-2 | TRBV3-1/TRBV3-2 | TGTGCCAGCAGCCAACTAGATTTCTATGGCTACACCTTC | CASSQLDFYGYTF
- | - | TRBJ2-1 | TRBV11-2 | TGTGCCAGCAGTTCTCAGCGGGTCCAGCAGTTCTTC | CASSSQRVQQFF